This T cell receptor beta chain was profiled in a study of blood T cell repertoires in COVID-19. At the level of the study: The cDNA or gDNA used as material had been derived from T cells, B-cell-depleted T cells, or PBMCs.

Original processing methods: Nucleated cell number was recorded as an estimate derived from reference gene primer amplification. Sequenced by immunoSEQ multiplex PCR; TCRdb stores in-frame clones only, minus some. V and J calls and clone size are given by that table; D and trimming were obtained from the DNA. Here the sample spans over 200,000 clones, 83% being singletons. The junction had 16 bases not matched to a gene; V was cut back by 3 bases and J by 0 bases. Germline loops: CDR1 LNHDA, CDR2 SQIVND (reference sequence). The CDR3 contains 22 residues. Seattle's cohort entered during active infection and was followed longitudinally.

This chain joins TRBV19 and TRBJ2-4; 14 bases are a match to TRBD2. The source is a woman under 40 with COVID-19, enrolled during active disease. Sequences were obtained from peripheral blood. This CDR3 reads CASSILRETSGRAVGAKNIQYF. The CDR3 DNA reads TGTGCCAGTAGTATTCTTAGAGAGACTAGCGGGAGGGCCGTGGGAGCCAAAAACATTCAGTACTTC.